This TCR beta chain appears in the sequencing data of a study of regulatory T cells in long-lasting Graves disease. Whole-study results and caveats: The study found TRBV28, TRBJ1-2 and TRBJ2-5 favored in persistent disease.

Details on this clonotype: The antigen is not known.

Time point in this sample: persistent/refractory GD, antithyroid drugs over 5 years with positive TRAb. With RNA extracted from PBMCs as input, the TCR library was made. This CDR3 has 15 residues. The germline V gene has CDR1 LNHNV and CDR2 YYDKDF (reference sequence). V lost 6 bases to trimming and J lost 0 bases, with 15 bases between them. Both iRepertoire HTBI primers and Arm-PCR of CDR3 regions were used to build the TCR beta libraries. TCRdb reprocessed the multiplex PCR reads via MiXCR and lists one record per CDR3 protein. The table shows fewer than 600,000 distinct CDR3 sequences, with 20% to 25% occurring only once.

Sample: peripheral blood mononuclear cells (PBMCs), taken when the disease was refractory, from a patient treated with antithyroid drugs. This TCR came from a female donor with Graves disease. The J gene is TRBJ2-7, the V gene TRBV15; TRBD2 might be the D (5 bases). DNA for the CDR3: TGTGCCACCAGAACGTATACGGGGAGCTCCTACGAGCAGTACTTC. Translation gives CATRTYTGSSYEQYF.